The 11 T cell receptor beta chains listed next were all sequenced from one sample in a study. The sorted Tregs were CD4+CD25+CD127-/low cells. TCRdb analysed the 5' RACE reads with MiXCR anew, one entry per CDR3 protein. The sample includes 35,000 to 50,000 distinct CDR3 sequences, 22% of them seen just once. Input material: Tregs sorted from blood. The receptors come from a female donor with breast cancer.

This clonotype was seen ten or more times. The chain carries TRBV5-1 and TRBJ2-7; D not certain. Germline V gives CDR1 SGHRS, CDR2 YFSETQ. CDR3 length: 13 residues. V lost 1 base and J 1 base, leaving 6 bases between the germline ends. For the CDR3, the DNA is TGCGCCAGCAGCTTGCTAGATTCCTACGAGCAGTACTTC. It is translated as CASSLLDSYEQYF.

This clonotype was counted between two and nine times. This chain uses TRBV20-1 with TRBJ1-5; D is perhaps TRBD1 (5 bases). Deletions cut 6 bases from V and 2 bases from J, with 23 bases between. Germline V gene data show CDR1 as DFQATT and CDR2 as SNEGSKA (reference sequence). The CDR3 is made up of 17 amino acids. This chain's CDR3 is CSAGAGYRTFGNQPQHF. CDR3 bases: TGCAGTGCCGGGGCCGGTTACAGGACCTTTGGCAATCAGCCCCAGCATTTT.

This clonotype was counted many times. The gene calls are TRBV4-1 and TRBJ2-1, with unresolved D. Germline CDR1 reads MGHRA; CDR2 reads YSYEKL. V was pared by 3 bases and J by 6 bases, with 9 bases between. This CDR3 is 13 amino acids long. CDR3 nucleotides: TGCGCCAGCAGCCAGCCTCCTAGCAATGAGCAGTTCTTC. As protein: CASSQPPSNEQFF.

Details on this clonotype: The germline gene is not matched at one end of the junction; a read error may be the cause. This sequence joins TRBV7-9 and TRBJ2-5; the match to TRBD1 covers 9 bases. The CDR3 is 15 amino acids. CDR1 and CDR2 from the germline V gene are SEHNR and FQNEAQ (reference sequence). The CDR3 is CASSIWTGDQGTQYF. The CDR3 nucleotides are TGTGCCAGCAGCATCTGGACAGGGGACCAAGGGACCCAGTACTTC.

This clonotype was observed many times. Compared with germline, one end of the junction differs, possibly owing to a read error. The rearrangement joins TRBV29-1 to TRBJ1-1; no clear D. The germline V gene has CDR1 SQVTM and CDR2 ANQGSEA. The CDR3 loop spans 12 amino acids. CDR3 nucleotide sequence: TGCAGCGTTGAAGATGAGAACACTGAGGCTTTCTTT. Amino acid sequence: CSVEDENTEAFF.

This clonotype was counted ten times or more. The chain is built from TRBV5-1 and TRBJ2-3; D possibly corresponds to TRBD2 (5 bases). The length of the CDR3 is 15 residues. V gave up 0 bases and J gave up 1 base, with 9 bases separating them. The germline gives CDR1 SGHRS, CDR2 YFSETQ. As DNA, the CDR3 is TGCGCCAGCAGCTTGGAGCGGACCGGCACAGATACGCAGTATTTT. Its protein is CASSLERTGTDTQYF. Combining the CDR3 with reference TRBV5-1 and TRBJ2-3 gives the whole variable domain KAGVTQTPRYLIKTRGQQVTLSCSPISGHRSVSWYQQTPGQGLQFLFEYFSETQRNKGNFPGRFSGRQFSNSRSEMNVSTLELGDSALYLCASSLERTGTDTQYFGPGTRLTVL.

On this clonotype itself: Because the CDR3 is missing its conserved closing phenylalanine or tryptophan, this is likely a read error. V usage is TRBV4-1 and J usage is TRBJ1-5, with 8 bases aligning to TRBD1. The CDR3 runs 16 residues. V lost 4 bases, J lost 1 base, and 6 bases stayed unmatched. Germline V gives CDR1 MGHRA, CDR2 YSYEKL. The CDR3 reads CASSLRTGMSNQPQHL. The DNA of the CDR3 is TGCGCCAGCAGCCTTCGGACAGGGATGAGCAATCAGCCCCAGCATCTT.

This clonotype was picked up a small number of times. V and J are TRBV12-3 or TRBV12-4 and TRBJ2-5, with TRBD2 identical over 8 bases. The CDR3 loop spans 14 amino acids. The V gene end was trimmed by 6 bases and the J gene end by 3 bases; junction bases not matched to a gene: 6. The CDR3 region is CASSRSGGEETQYF. Written as DNA, the CDR3 is TGTGCCAGCAGCCGCTCGGGGGGGGAAGAGACCCAGTACTTC.

The V call is TRBV18, the J call TRBJ2-7; a possible D gene is TRBD2 (5 bases). The germline CDR1 and CDR2 sequences are KGHSH and LQKENI. Trimming left V 4 bases short and J 3 bases short, with 16 bases between. The CDR3 has 15 residues. In DNA form, the CDR3 reads TGTGCCAGCTCACGTGGGTCGGGGAGCATCTACGAGCAGTACTTC. The encoded protein is CASSRGSGSIYEQYF.

The gene calls are TRBV20-1 and TRBJ2-7; 9 bases agree with TRBD2. V gave up 8 bases and J gave up 3 bases; unmatched junction bases: 14. This CDR3 region has 15 residues. CDR1 is DFQATT and CDR2 is SNEGSKA in the germline V gene (reference sequence). CDR3 sequence reads: CSTGGLATIVYEQYF. The CDR3, as DNA: TGCAGTACTGGCGGACTAGCGACAATCGTCTACGAGCAGTACTTC.

This clonotype has more than one count but fewer than ten. The rearrangement joins TRBV27 to TRBJ2-1; D is perhaps TRBD2 (7 bases). Germline assignment: CDR1 MNHEY and CDR2 SMNVEV (reference sequence). Deletions cut 5 bases from V and 9 bases from J, with 26 bases between. The CDR3 has 17 amino acids. CDR3 loop: CASSPLSGAGTTVEQFF. CDR3 sequence (DNA): TGTGCCAGCAGTCCCCTCTCAGGAGCGGGGACAACAGTTGAGCAGTTCTTC.